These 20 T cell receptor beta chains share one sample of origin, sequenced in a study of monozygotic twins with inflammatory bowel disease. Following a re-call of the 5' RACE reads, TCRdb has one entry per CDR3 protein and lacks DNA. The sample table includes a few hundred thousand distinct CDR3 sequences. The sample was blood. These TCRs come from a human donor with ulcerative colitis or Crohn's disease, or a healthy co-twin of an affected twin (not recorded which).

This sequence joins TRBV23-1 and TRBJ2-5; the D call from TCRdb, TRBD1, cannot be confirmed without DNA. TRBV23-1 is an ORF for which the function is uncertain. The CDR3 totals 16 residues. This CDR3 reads CASSQCLQGDQETQYF.

CDR3 region: CASSLNRGRNNSPLHF. V is TRBV27 and J is TRBJ1-6; the TRBD1 assignment by TCRdb is unverifiable without DNA. The CDR3 loop spans 16 amino acids. Germline CDR1 and CDR2: MNHEY and SMNVEV (reference sequence).

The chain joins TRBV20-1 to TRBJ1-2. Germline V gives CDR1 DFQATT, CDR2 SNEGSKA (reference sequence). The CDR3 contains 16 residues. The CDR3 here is CSARDSEGEASYGYTF.

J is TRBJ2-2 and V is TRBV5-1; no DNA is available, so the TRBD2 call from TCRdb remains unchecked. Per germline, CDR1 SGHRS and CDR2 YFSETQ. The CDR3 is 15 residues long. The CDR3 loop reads CASSGGTSGKGELFF.

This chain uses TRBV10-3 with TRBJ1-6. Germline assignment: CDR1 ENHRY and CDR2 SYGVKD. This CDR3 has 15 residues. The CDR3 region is CAISESGTYNSPLHF.

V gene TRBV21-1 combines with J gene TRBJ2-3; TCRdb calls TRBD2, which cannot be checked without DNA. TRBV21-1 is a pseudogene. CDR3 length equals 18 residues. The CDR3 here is CASSPISGGSLGTDTQYF.

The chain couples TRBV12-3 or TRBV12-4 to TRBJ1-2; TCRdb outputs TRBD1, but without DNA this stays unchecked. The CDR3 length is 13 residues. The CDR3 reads CASIIGGGDGYTF.

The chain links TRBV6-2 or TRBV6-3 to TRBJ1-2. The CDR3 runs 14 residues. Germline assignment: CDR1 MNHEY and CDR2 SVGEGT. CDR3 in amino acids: CASSYSTDNYGYTF.

The CDR3 here is CASSPPGGQGITEAFF. This chain joins TRBV18 and TRBJ1-1; TCRdb's assignment of TRBD1 cannot be checked, as there is no DNA. This CDR3 is built from 16 residues. CDR1 is KGHSH, CDR2 LQKENI, per germline. Full variable domain (rest looked up from reference TRBV18 and TRBJ1-1): NAGVMQNPRHLVRRRGQEARLRCSPMKGHSHVYWYRQLPEEGLKFMVYLQKENIIDESGMPKERFSAEFPKEGPSILRIQQVVRGDSAAYFCASSPPGGQGITEAFFGQGTRLTVV.

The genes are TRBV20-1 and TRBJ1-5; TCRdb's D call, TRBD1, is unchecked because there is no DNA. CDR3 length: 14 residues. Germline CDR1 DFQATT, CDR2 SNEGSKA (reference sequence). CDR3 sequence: CSATTGKGGQPQHF.

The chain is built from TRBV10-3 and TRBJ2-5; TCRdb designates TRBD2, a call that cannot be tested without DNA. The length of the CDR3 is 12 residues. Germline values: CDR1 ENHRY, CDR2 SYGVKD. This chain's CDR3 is CAIMGLAGAQYF.

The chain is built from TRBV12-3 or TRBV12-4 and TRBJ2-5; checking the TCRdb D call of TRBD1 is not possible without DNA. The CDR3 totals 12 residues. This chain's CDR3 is CASQGTEETQYF.

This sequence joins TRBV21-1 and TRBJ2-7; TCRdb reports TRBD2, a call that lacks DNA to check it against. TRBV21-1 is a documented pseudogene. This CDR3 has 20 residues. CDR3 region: CASSKPTSGRAHYSLYEQYF.

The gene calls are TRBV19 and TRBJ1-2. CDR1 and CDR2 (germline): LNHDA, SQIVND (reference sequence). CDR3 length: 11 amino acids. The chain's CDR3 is CASRQPYGYTF.

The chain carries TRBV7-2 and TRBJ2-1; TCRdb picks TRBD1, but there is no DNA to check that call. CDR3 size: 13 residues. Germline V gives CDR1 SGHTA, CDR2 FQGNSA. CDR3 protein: CASSPPGRREQFF.

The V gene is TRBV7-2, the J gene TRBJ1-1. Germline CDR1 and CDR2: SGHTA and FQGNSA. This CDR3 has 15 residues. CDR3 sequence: CASSLFHGTPTEAFF.

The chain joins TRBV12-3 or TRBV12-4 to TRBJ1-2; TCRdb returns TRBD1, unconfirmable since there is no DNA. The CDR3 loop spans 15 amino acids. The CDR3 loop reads CASSLKARDSHGYTF.

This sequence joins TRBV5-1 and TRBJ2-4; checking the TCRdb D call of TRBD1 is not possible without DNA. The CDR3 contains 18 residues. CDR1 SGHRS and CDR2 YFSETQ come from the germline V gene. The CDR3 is CASSSPELGGAGKNIQYF.

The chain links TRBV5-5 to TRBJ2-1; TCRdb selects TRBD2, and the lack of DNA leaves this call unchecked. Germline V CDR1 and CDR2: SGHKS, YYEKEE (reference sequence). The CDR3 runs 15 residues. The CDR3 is CASSQAGSSYNEQFF.

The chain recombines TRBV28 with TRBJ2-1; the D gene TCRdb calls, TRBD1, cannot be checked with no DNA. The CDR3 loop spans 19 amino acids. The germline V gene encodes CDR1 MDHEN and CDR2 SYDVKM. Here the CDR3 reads CASSSPRGRDPGTYNEQFF.